These T cell receptor beta chains were read from a single sample in a study of PD-L1 blockade in urothelial cancer. Using immunoSEQ multiplex PCR, the repertoire was profiled, and TCRdb retains in-frame clones only, with some absent. The profile shows around 49,000 clones, roughly four fifths of them singletons. The sample was PBMCs, taken around atezolizumab (anti-PD-L1) treatment. The receptors were gathered from a man aged 55-75 years with urothelial cancer. Both conserved end residues are part of each CDR3. Each record gives: J gene, D gene, clone size, CDR3 length, V gene, CDR3 protein, CDR3 DNA. The D gene is left open where the match is weak. Clone sizes are given selectively: once, few, many, or a class where the clone is expanded.

J gene: TRBJ1-6
D gene: -
clone size: -
CDR3 length: 13
V gene: TRBV10-3
CDR3 protein: CATGAEKGSPLHF
CDR3 DNA: TGTGCCACAGGGGCAGAAAAGGGTTCACCCCTCCACTTT

J gene: TRBJ2-1
D gene: TRBD1
clone size: once
CDR3 length: 13
V gene: TRBV10-1
CDR3 protein: CASSGGTVNEQFF
CDR3 DNA: TGCGCCAGCAGTGGGGGGACAGTCAATGAGCAGTTCTTC

J gene: TRBJ1-1
D gene: TRBD1
clone size: -
CDR3 length: 16
V gene: TRBV11-2
CDR3 protein: CASSFDRVYMNTEAFF
CDR3 DNA: TGTGCCAGCAGCTTCGACAGGGTCTACATGAACACTGAAGCTTTCTTT

J gene: TRBJ2-6
D gene: -
clone size: once
CDR3 length: 15
V gene: TRBV7-6
CDR3 protein: CASSVTGSGANVLTF
CDR3 DNA: TGTGCCAGCAGCGTTACAGGCTCTGGGGCCAACGTCCTGACTTTC

J gene: TRBJ1-1
D gene: -
clone size: -
CDR3 length: 16
V gene: TRBV18
CDR3 protein: CASSPVEDGGATEAFF
CDR3 DNA: TGTGCCAGCTCACCCGTCGAGGACGGGGGAGCCACTGAAGCTTTCTTT

J gene: TRBJ1-1
D gene: TRBD1
clone size: -
CDR3 length: 13
V gene: TRBV2
CDR3 protein: CASTRDRKSEAFF
CDR3 DNA: TGTGCCAGCACGAGGGACAGGAAATCTGAAGCTTTCTTT

J gene: TRBJ1-1
D gene: -
clone size: -
CDR3 length: 11
V gene: TRBV28
CDR3 protein: CASSIQQAAFF
CDR3 DNA: TGTGCCAGCTCAATACAGCAGGCGGCTTTCTTT

J gene: TRBJ2-1
D gene: -
clone size: few
CDR3 length: 16
V gene: TRBV13
CDR3 protein: CASSLDDRTSYNEQFF
CDR3 DNA: TGTGCCAGCAGCTTAGACGACAGAACATCCTACAATGAGCAGTTCTTC

J gene: TRBJ2-1
D gene: -
clone size: -
CDR3 length: 17
V gene: TRBV5-1
CDR3 protein: CASSLGTTGFSYNEQFF
CDR3 DNA: TGCGCCAGCAGCTTGGGAACAACAGGCTTCTCCTACAATGAGCAGTTCTTC

J gene: TRBJ2-3
D gene: TRBD2
clone size: -
CDR3 length: 14
V gene: TRBV5-1
CDR3 protein: CASREGTSTDTQYF
CDR3 DNA: TGCGCCAGCCGGGAGGGGACGAGCACAGATACGCAGTATTTT

J gene: TRBJ1-5
D gene: TRBD1
clone size: few
CDR3 length: 17
V gene: TRBV28
CDR3 protein: CASSSPVQGMGNQPQHF
CDR3 DNA: TGTGCCAGCAGTTCACCCGTACAGGGGATGGGGAATCAGCCCCAGCATTTT

J gene: TRBJ2-5
D gene: TRBD2
clone size: -
CDR3 length: 20
V gene: TRBV11-2
CDR3 protein: CASSLDSLAGVWGGQETQYF
CDR3 DNA: TGTGCCAGCAGCTTAGATTCGCTAGCGGGGGTTTGGGGGGGTCAAGAGACCCAGTACTTC

J gene: TRBJ1-2
D gene: -
clone size: -
CDR3 length: 13
V gene: TRBV4-1
CDR3 protein: CASSQETRGGYTF
CDR3 DNA: TGCGCCAGCAGCCAAGAGACCCGCGGCGGCTACACCTTC

J gene: TRBJ1-2
D gene: TRBD1
clone size: -
CDR3 length: 14
V gene: TRBV28
CDR3 protein: CASTQGQGNYGYTF
CDR3 DNA: TGTGCCAGCACGCAAGGACAGGGCAACTATGGCTACACCTTC

J gene: TRBJ1-2
D gene: -
clone size: -
CDR3 length: 13
V gene: TRBV30
CDR3 protein: CAWSPGTSKSYTF
CDR3 DNA: TGTGCCTGGAGTCCCGGGACTAGCAAGAGCTACACCTTC

J gene: TRBJ2-7
D gene: -
clone size: -
CDR3 length: 15
V gene: TRBV6-1
CDR3 protein: CASSAFPGAGGEQYF
CDR3 DNA: TGTGCCAGCAGTGCCTTCCCGGGAGCGGGCGGCGAGCAGTACTTC

J gene: TRBJ1-1
D gene: -
clone size: once
CDR3 length: 16
V gene: TRBV25-1
CDR3 protein: CASSEGGSVSDTEAFF
CDR3 DNA: TGTGCCAGCAGTGAAGGGGGGAGTGTCAGCGACACTGAAGCTTTCTTT

J gene: TRBJ2-7
D gene: TRBD2
clone size: -
CDR3 length: 14
V gene: TRBV30
CDR3 protein: CAWSIGLAGKEQYF
CDR3 DNA: TGTGCCTGGAGTATCGGACTAGCGGGAAAAGAGCAGTACTTC

J gene: TRBJ2-1
D gene: TRBD2
clone size: -
CDR3 length: 13
V gene: TRBV6-5
CDR3 protein: CASSDGTSGEQFF
CDR3 DNA: TGTGCCAGCAGTGACGGGACTAGCGGTGAGCAGTTCTTC

J gene: TRBJ2-1
D gene: TRBD2
clone size: -
CDR3 length: 15
V gene: TRBV28
CDR3 protein: CASSPTSGGNNEQFF
CDR3 DNA: TGTGCCAGCAGTCCAACTAGCGGGGGCAACAATGAGCAGTTCTTC

J gene: TRBJ1-6
D gene: -
clone size: -
CDR3 length: 15
V gene: TRBV5-1
CDR3 protein: CASSQQDNGNSPLHF
CDR3 DNA: TGCGCCAGCAGTCAACAGGATAACGGTAATTCACCCCTCCACTTT

J gene: TRBJ2-3
D gene: TRBD2
clone size: -
CDR3 length: 19
V gene: TRBV28
CDR3 protein: CASSLKYRQTSGRADTQYF
CDR3 DNA: TGTGCCAGCAGTCTAAAATACAGACAAACTAGCGGGAGAGCAGATACGCAGTATTTT

J gene: TRBJ2-1
D gene: TRBD2
clone size: -
CDR3 length: 15
V gene: TRBV30
CDR3 protein: CAWAGGTSGYNEQFF
CDR3 DNA: TGTGCCTGGGCGGGGGGGACTAGCGGTTACAATGAGCAGTTCTTC

J gene: TRBJ2-7
D gene: TRBD2
clone size: -
CDR3 length: 14
V gene: TRBV9
CDR3 protein: CASSAPGLEYEQYF
CDR3 DNA: TGTGCCAGCAGCGCCCCGGGACTAGAATACGAGCAGTACTTC

J gene: TRBJ2-5
D gene: -
clone size: -
CDR3 length: 14
V gene: TRBV5-1
CDR3 protein: CASSLRTKGETQYF
CDR3 DNA: TGCGCCAGCAGCTTGCGGACAAAAGGAGAGACCCAGTACTTC

J gene: TRBJ1-4
D gene: -
clone size: once
CDR3 length: 14
V gene: TRBV11-1
CDR3 protein: CASSPDTGNEKLFF
CDR3 DNA: TGTGCCAGCAGCCCTGACACTGGTAATGAAAAACTGTTTTTT

J gene: TRBJ1-2
D gene: TRBD1
clone size: few
CDR3 length: 15
V gene: TRBV5-1
CDR3 protein: CASSLDGQGHYGYTF
CDR3 DNA: TGCGCCAGCAGCTTGGATGGACAGGGCCACTATGGCTACACCTTC

J gene: TRBJ1-6
D gene: -
clone size: -
CDR3 length: 14
V gene: TRBV5-4
CDR3 protein: CASSPRALDSPLHF
CDR3 DNA: TGTGCCAGCAGCCCCAGGGCCTTGGATTCACCCCTCCACTTT

J gene: TRBJ1-2
D gene: -
clone size: few
CDR3 length: 13
V gene: TRBV7-2
CDR3 protein: CASSLARTDGYTF
CDR3 DNA: TGTGCCAGCAGCTTAGCGAGGACAGATGGCTACACCTTC

J gene: TRBJ1-5
D gene: -
clone size: -
CDR3 length: 15
V gene: TRBV6-5
CDR3 protein: CASSPGPDGNQPQHF
CDR3 DNA: TGTGCCAGCAGTCCAGGGCCAGATGGCAATCAGCCCCAGCATTTT

J gene: TRBJ2-2
D gene: -
clone size: -
CDR3 length: 15
V gene: TRBV27
CDR3 protein: CASSLGHTNTGELFF
CDR3 DNA: TGTGCCAGCAGTCTCGGACACACGAACACCGGGGAGCTGTTTTTT

J gene: TRBJ1-4
D gene: -
clone size: -
CDR3 length: 13
V gene: TRBV11-2
CDR3 protein: CASSREANEKLFF
CDR3 DNA: TGTGCCAGCAGCCGCGAGGCAAATGAAAAACTGTTTTTT

J gene: TRBJ1-6
D gene: TRBD1
clone size: -
CDR3 length: 14
V gene: TRBV19
CDR3 protein: CASSIQGGNSPLHF
CDR3 DNA: TGTGCCAGTAGTATACAGGGGGGTAATTCACCCCTCCACTTT

J gene: TRBJ2-5
D gene: -
clone size: few
CDR3 length: 11
V gene: TRBV19
CDR3 protein: CASSPGETQYF
CDR3 DNA: TGTGCCAGTAGCCCAGGAGAGACCCAGTACTTC

J gene: TRBJ2-7
D gene: TRBD2
clone size: few
CDR3 length: 15
V gene: TRBV6-1
CDR3 protein: CASSTRLAGGVEQYF
CDR3 DNA: TGTGCCAGCAGTACGAGACTAGCGGGAGGAGTCGAGCAGTACTTC

J gene: TRBJ2-3
D gene: TRBD2
clone size: -
CDR3 length: 16
V gene: TRBV9
CDR3 protein: CASSVERGAYTDTQYF
CDR3 DNA: TGTGCCAGCAGCGTCGAGCGGGGGGCTTACACAGATACGCAGTATTTT

J gene: TRBJ1-2
D gene: TRBD1
clone size: few
CDR3 length: 13
V gene: TRBV2
CDR3 protein: CASPGQGNYGYTF
CDR3 DNA: TGTGCCAGCCCGGGACAGGGAAACTATGGCTACACCTTC

J gene: TRBJ1-6
D gene: -
clone size: -
CDR3 length: 14
V gene: TRBV5-4
CDR3 protein: CASSWDTDGSPLHF
CDR3 DNA: TGTGCCAGCAGCTGGGACACTGACGGTTCACCCCTCCACTTT

J gene: TRBJ1-1
D gene: TRBD1
clone size: once
CDR3 length: 12
V gene: TRBV5-4
CDR3 protein: CASSLVQGKAFF
CDR3 DNA: TGTGCCAGCAGCTTGGTACAGGGGAAAGCTTTCTTT

J gene: TRBJ2-3
D gene: -
clone size: -
CDR3 length: 12
V gene: TRBV4-2
CDR3 protein: CASSHTTDTQYF
CDR3 DNA: TGTGCCAGCAGCCACACTACAGATACGCAGTATTTT

J gene: TRBJ1-3
D gene: TRBD1
clone size: -
CDR3 length: 14
V gene: TRBV6-5
CDR3 protein: CASSQGGTGNTIYF
CDR3 DNA: TGTGCCAGCAGTCAGGGGGGAACTGGAAACACCATATATTTT

J gene: TRBJ1-5
D gene: -
clone size: -
CDR3 length: 15
V gene: TRBV5-1
CDR3 protein: CASSLAGGPNQPQHF
CDR3 DNA: TGCGCCAGCAGCTTGGCCGGAGGGCCCAATCAGCCCCAGCATTTT

J gene: TRBJ1-2
D gene: -
clone size: -
CDR3 length: 13
V gene: TRBV28
CDR3 protein: CASQIPTGSGYTF
CDR3 DNA: TGTGCCAGCCAAATACCAACAGGGAGTGGCTACACCTTC

J gene: TRBJ1-5
D gene: -
clone size: -
CDR3 length: 18
V gene: TRBV28
CDR3 protein: CASSFSRQMETSSQPQHF
CDR3 DNA: TGTGCCAGCAGTTTTTCGAGACAGATGGAAACCTCGTCGCAGCCCCAGCATTTT